This T cell receptor (beta chain) emerged from a study of vaccination and CD4 T cells after COVID-19. Study-level points and caveats: The study sampled relatively few convalescent patients and omitted early post-infection timepoints.

A single record per CDR3 protein comes from TCRdb applying MiXCR to the PCR reads. The repertoire has roughly 14,000 distinct CDR3 sequences, roughly 65% of them found once; the top ten carry about 1.1%. Comment on this clonotype: Its target is unknown.

Germline V gene data show CDR1 as LNHDA and CDR2 as SQIVND (reference sequence). The junction had 8 bases not matched to a gene; V was cut back by 1 base and J by 4 bases. This CDR3 is 20 amino acids long. This specimen consisted of CD4+ T cells from blood, obtained after SARS-CoV-2 vaccination. The origin of this receptor is a human donor who had recovered from COVID-19. V and J are TRBV19 and TRBJ2-6, with 15 bases lining up with TRBD2. For the CDR3, the DNA is TGTGCCAGTAGTATAGCCCGGGGGACTAGCGGGAGGCAGGGGGCCAACGTCCTGACTTTC. Amino acid sequence: CASSIARGTSGRQGANVLTF.